Following are 9 T cell receptor beta chains from one sample sequenced in a study of T cells after yellow fever vaccination. TCRdb reprocessed the 5' RACE reads with MiXCR, giving one entry per CDR3 protein. The profile shows some 300,000 distinct CDR3 sequences, around 10% of them singletons. Source: CD4+ T cells sorted from PBMCs, taken 5 days after the yellow fever booster vaccination. Every receptor here comes from a man younger than 35 who received the YFV17D yellow fever vaccine.

This clonotype showed up many times. The chain links TRBV5-5 to TRBJ2-7, with unresolved D. CDR1 and CDR2 (germline): SGHKS, YYEKEE (reference sequence). Trimming took 4 bases from V and 0 from J, leaving 8 bases between them. The CDR3 contains 13 residues. CDR3 sequence: CASSKWSSYEQYV. The CDR3 DNA follows: TGTGCCAGCAGCAAGTGGAGCTCCTACGAGCAGTACGTC.

This clonotype was picked up a small number of times. CDR3 amino acids: CASSSGTVTEAFF. CDR3 nucleotide sequence: TGTGCCAGCAGCTCAGGGACAGTCACTGAAGCTTTCTTT. The chain couples TRBV7-3 to TRBJ1-1, with 7 bases aligning to TRBD1. V lost 4 bases to trimming and J lost 4 bases; unmatched junction nucleotides: 3. CDR1 and CDR2 (germline): SGHTA, FQGTGA. The CDR3 spans 13 residues.

The chain combines TRBV7-9 with TRBJ2-7; 7 bases line up with TRBD1. CDR1 SEHNR and CDR2 FQNEAQ come from the germline V gene (reference sequence). J lost 5 bases, V lost 8 bases, and 18 bases had no gene match. CDR3 size: 16 residues. The CDR3 nucleotides read TGTGCCAGCGAGGACAGGTATAGGTCCGGTAGCCACGAGCAGTACGTC. Protein product: CASEDRYRSGSHEQYV.

This clonotype was detected a few times. The chain is built from TRBV7-2 and TRBJ2-5; 11 nucleotides line up with TRBD2. Germline V gene lookup returns CDR1 SGHTA and CDR2 FQGNSA. V was clipped by 5 bases and J by 4 bases; unmatched bases: 6. CDR3 length equals 15 residues. The CDR3 sequence is CASSPPGLAGETQYF. CDR3 coding DNA: TGTGCCAGCAGCCCCCCCGGACTAGCGGGAGAGACCCAGTACTTC.

V usage is TRBV6-5 and J usage is TRBJ1-5; perhaps TRBD1 as D (6 bases). Germline V gives CDR1 MNHEY, CDR2 SVGAGI. This CDR3 region has 13 residues. V lost 4 bases to trimming and J lost 7 bases, with 11 bases between them. This chain's CDR3 is CASSSQGWQPQHF. The CDR3 coding sequence is TGTGCCAGCAGTTCGCAGGGGTGGCAGCCCCAGCATTTT.

This clonotype came up a few times. For the CDR3, the DNA is TGTGCCAGCAGCGGGGACAGGGCCTCCGGGACCCAGTACTTC. Residues: CASSGDRASGTQYF. This chain links TRBV7-2 with TRBJ2-5; 9 bases map to TRBD1. This CDR3 is built from 14 residues. The V gene end was trimmed by 5 bases and the J gene end by 7 bases; junction bases not matched to a gene: 8. CDR1 is SGHTA and CDR2 is FQGNSA in the germline V gene.

This clonotype has a handful of counts. V and J are TRBV5-1 and TRBJ2-5; perhaps TRBD2 as D (6 bases). Germline V gene sequence: CDR1 SGHRS, CDR2 YFSETQ. Trimming removed 0 bases at V and 5 bases at J, with 11 bases between. The CDR3 has 14 amino acids. CDR3 coding DNA: TGCGCCAGCAGCTTGGTCGCGGCGGGGGAGACCCAGTACTTC. It is translated as CASSLVAAGETQYF.

This clonotype was detected only a few times. The V call is TRBV6-5, the J call TRBJ2-7, with no clear D. In germline, CDR1 is MNHEY, CDR2 SVGAGI. V shed 4 bases and J shed 6 bases, with 19 bases lying between them. This CDR3 has 15 residues. The CDR3 region has the DNA TGTGCCAGCAGTTTCGTCCGGCTTTTGTGGGGCGAGCAGTACGTC. The encoded protein is CASSFVRLLWGEQYV.

This clonotype was picked up a small number of times. V usage is TRBV6-6 and J usage is TRBJ1-3; 8 bases map to TRBD1. Germline lookup yields CDR1 MNHNY and CDR2 SVGAGI (reference sequence). The V segment lost 2 bases and the J segment 1 base; nucleotides outside the gene matches: 13. There are 19 residues in the CDR3. CDR3 loop: CASSYPKKAGQGSGNTIYF. CDR3 nucleotide sequence: TGTGCCAGCAGTTACCCAAAAAAAGCAGGACAGGGTTCTGGAAACACCATATATTTT.